A single sample gave rise to the 19 T cell receptor beta chains below, sequenced in a study of beta chain features in type 1 diabetes. The sequenced template was cDNA made from the entire isolated RNA. Assay: immunoSEQ multiplex PCR; the TCRdb copy retains only in-frame clones and omits some. Here the sample spans roughly 330,000 clones, approximately 9.9% being singletons. The sample comprised naive CD4+ T cells from blood. The receptors shown here come from a woman aged 25-40 years in good health.

This clone was picked up a small number of times. The J gene is TRBJ2-1, the V gene TRBV30; 8 nucleotides agree with TRBD2. Germline-derived CDR1 and CDR2 are GTSNPN and SVGIG (reference sequence). The ends lost 2 bases at V and 4 bases at J; junction bases unmatched: 7. This CDR3 spans 15 amino acids. CDR3 in DNA: TGTGCCTGGAGTCGATTGGTAGCGGGATACAATGAGCAGTTCTTC. Protein product: CAWSRLVAGYNEQFF.

This clone was seen more than once but under ten times. V and J are TRBV5-1 and TRBJ2-5; D perhaps matches TRBD1 (5 bases). CDR1 is SGHRS, CDR2 YFSETQ, per germline. The length of the CDR3 is 15 residues. V was pared by 4 bases and J by 1 base, with 14 bases between. CDR3 bases: TGCGCCAGCAGCAAGCCACAGGCCCCCCAAGAGACCCAGTACTTC. Translating it yields CASSKPQAPQETQYF.

This clone was observed a handful of times. The rearrangement links TRBV10-3 to TRBJ2-4; 11 bases align to TRBD2. With V trimmed by 0 bases and J by 0 bases, 4 bases remained unmatched. Germline CDR1 is ENHRY and CDR2 is SYGVKD. This CDR3 is built from 18 residues. For the CDR3, the DNA is TGTGCCATCAGTGAGTCGATACTAGCGGGGGCAGCCAAAAACATTCAGTACTTC. It codes for CAISESILAGAAKNIQYF.

V usage is TRBV9 and J usage is TRBJ1-2, with no clear D. The CDR3 covers 12 residues. The V and J ends lost 3 bases and 8 bases respectively, with 11 bases between them. The germline V gene has CDR1 SGDLS and CDR2 YYNGEE. The CDR3 DNA follows: TGTGCCAGCAGCGCCCGAGGCGAGGGCTACACCTTC. Its translation is CASSARGEGYTF.

The CDR3 region has the DNA TGTGCCAGCAGCTTTGGGGCGGGGACAGATACGCAGTATTTT. It is translated as CASSFGAGTDTQYF. The chain is built from TRBV7-9 and TRBJ2-3; D may be TRBD2 (6 bases). Germline V gives CDR1 SEHNR, CDR2 FQNEAQ (reference sequence). Deletions cut 3 bases from V and 3 bases from J, with 10 bases between. This CDR3 region has 14 residues.

The sample holds a few counts of this clone. Mismatch with germline at one junction end may stem from a read error. The chain joins TRBV14 to TRBJ2-7, with a weak D call TRBD1 (6 bases). Germline CDR1 reads SGHDN; CDR2 reads FVKESK. This CDR3 comprises 11 residues. The CDR3 region has the DNA TGTGCCAGCAGCCAATGGGGGCGAGAGGACTTC. The encoded protein is CASSQWGREDF.

The rearrangement links TRBV5-4 to TRBJ2-1, with TRBD2 identical over 11 bases. Germline V gene lookup returns CDR1 SGHNT and CDR2 YYREEE (reference sequence). The CDR3 is 17 amino acids. Trimming took 0 bases from V and 7 from J; bases not matched to a gene: 9. CDR3: CASSLELLAGGKNEQFF. CDR3 coding DNA: TGTGCCAGCAGCTTGGAATTGCTAGCGGGAGGAAAAAATGAGCAGTTCTTC.

The chain carries TRBV19 and TRBJ2-3; TRBD1 agrees at 8 bases. The V segment lost 3 bases and the J segment 1 base; nucleotides outside the gene matches: 3. Germline CDR1 reads LNHDA; CDR2 reads SQIVND (reference sequence). The CDR3 length is 15 residues. This chain's CDR3 is CASSMEGQGTDTQYF. The CDR3 DNA follows: TGTGCCAGTAGTATGGAGGGACAGGGCACAGATACGCAGTATTTT. Full variable domain (outside the CDR3, taken from reference TRBV19 and TRBJ2-3): DGGITQSPKYLFRKEGQNVTLSCEQNLNHDAMYWYRQDPGQGLRLIYYSQIVNDFQKGDIAEGYSVSREKKESFPLTVTSAQKNPTAFYLCASSMEGQGTDTQYFGPGTRLTVL.

The gene calls are TRBV23-1 and TRBJ1-5; D perhaps matches TRBD1 (5 bases). TRBV23-1 is an open reading frame whose function is uncertain. Trimming left V 4 bases short and J 4 bases short, with 20 bases between. This CDR3 comprises 17 residues. CDR3: CASSPPLGGVRNQPQHF. The CDR3 DNA follows: TGCGCCAGCAGTCCTCCTCTGGGGGGGGTAAGGAATCAGCCCCAGCATTTT.

The chain has TRBV5-1 and TRBJ2-5; 8 bases are a match to TRBD1. The J call may not be correct, given that the DNA end is closer to TRBJ2-7. CDR1 and CDR2 from the germline V gene are SGHRS and YFSETQ. CDR3 length equals 13 residues. The chain's CDR3 is CASSLGTGYEQYF. DNA for the CDR3: TGCGCCAGCAGCTTGGGGACAGGGTACGAGCAGTACTTC.

The chain is built from TRBV28 and TRBJ1-5, with D tentatively TRBD1 (5 bases). CDR1 is MDHEN and CDR2 is SYDVKM in the germline V gene. There are 15 residues in the CDR3. Trimming stripped 6 bases from V and 7 bases from J, with 19 bases between. CDR3 in DNA: TGTGCCAGCAGCCCACGGGCAGGGAACGGGCAGCCCCAGCATTTT. Its translation: CASSPRAGNGQPQHF. The full variable domain, its missing parts supplied by reference TRBV28 and TRBJ1-5, is DVKVTQSSRYLVKRTGEKVFLECVQDMDHENMFWYRQDPGLGLRLIYFSYDVKMKEKGDIPEGYSVSREKKERFSLILESASTNQTSMYLCASSPRAGNGQPQHFGDGTRLSIL.

In this sample, this clone turned up a few times. This rearrangement joins TRBV7-6 to TRBJ2-1; tentatively, D is TRBD2 (5 bases). The CDR3 has 16 amino acids. Germline CDR1 is SGHVS and CDR2 is FNYEAQ. V was trimmed by 7 bases and J by 6 bases, leaving 22 bases between them. The chain's CDR3 is CASTSEAGTISNEQFF. CDR3 nucleotides: TGTGCCAGCACCTCAGAGGCGGGCACAATATCCAATGAGCAGTTCTTC. Full variable domain (rest looked up from reference TRBV7-6 and TRBJ2-1): GAGVSQSPRYKVTKRGQDVALRCDPISGHVSLYWYRQALGQGPEFLTYFNYEAQQDKSGLPNDRFSAERPEGSISTLTIQRTEQRDSAMYRCASTSEAGTISNEQFFGPGTRLTVL.

In its sample, this clone was seen a few times. J is TRBJ2-5 and V is TRBV6-1; D possibly corresponds to TRBD1 (6 bases). The V end was cut by 6 bases, the J end by 2 bases, with 10 bases between. The CDR3 is 13 residues long. CDR1 and CDR2 from the germline V gene are MNHNS and SASEGT. In DNA, the CDR3 is TGTGCCAGCAGCCCGACAGGTCAAGAGACCCAGTACTTC. Its translation: CASSPTGQETQYF.

The V call is TRBV9, the J call TRBJ2-7, with D perhaps TRBD2 (7 bases). CDR1 SGDLS and CDR2 YYNGEE come from the germline V gene. Trimming took 4 bases from V and 2 from J, leaving 19 bases between them. The CDR3 has 16 amino acids. CDR3 protein: CASSNGVGGGTYEQYF. For the CDR3, the DNA is TGTGCCAGCAGCAACGGCGTGGGAGGGGGAACCTACGAGCAGTACTTC.

The rearrangement uses TRBV30 and TRBJ2-2; 10 bases agree with TRBD2. The V segment lost 7 bases and the J segment 5 bases; nucleotides outside the gene matches: 7. Germline V gene data show CDR1 as GTSNPN and CDR2 as SVGIG (reference sequence). This CDR3 is 14 amino acids long. CDR3: CAYLQREGTGELFF. The CDR3 nucleotides are TGTGCCTACCTACAGCGGGAGGGAACCGGGGAGCTGTTTTTT.

J is TRBJ2-7 and V is TRBV4-3; D is uncertain. The CDR3 spans 14 residues. CDR1 and CDR2 (germline): LGHNA, YSLEER. V lost 1 base, J lost 0 bases, and 7 bases lay in between. The CDR3 is CASSQGLSSYEQYF. DNA of the CDR3: TGCGCCAGCAGCCAAGGCCTGAGCTCCTACGAGCAGTACTTC.

This clone turned up a few times. The chain employs TRBV5-1 and TRBJ2-3; TRBD1 aligns across 10 bases. The length of the CDR3 is 16 residues. The germline V gene encodes CDR1 SGHRS and CDR2 YFSETQ. V lost 2 bases to trimming and J lost 0 bases; unmatched junction nucleotides: 3. CDR3 in DNA: TGCGCCAGCAGCTTTCGGACAGGGGGGAGCACAGATACGCAGTATTTT. This codes for CASSFRTGGSTDTQYF.

The V and J genes are TRBV15 and TRBJ1-5, with D uncertain. CDR1 LNHNV and CDR2 YYDKDF come from the germline V gene (reference sequence). The V end lost 1 base, the J end lost 2 bases, and 9 bases lay between the germline ends. CDR3 length: 15 amino acids. CDR3 in DNA: TGTGCCACCAGCAGAGTATTCACGGGCAATCAGCCCCAGCATTTT. The encoded protein is CATSRVFTGNQPQHF.

This clone was found a few times. The chain employs TRBV7-9 and TRBJ2-3; 7 bases match TRBD2. After removal of 5 bases from V and 0 bases from J, the junction contained 8 bases not matched to a gene. Looked up from germline, CDR1 is SEHNR and CDR2 is FQNEAQ (reference sequence). The CDR3 has 16 amino acids. The CDR3 protein is CASSKPSGTSTDTQYF. The CDR3 nucleotides read TGTGCCAGCAGCAAACCTAGCGGTACTAGCACAGATACGCAGTATTTT.